A single sample is the source of the 10 T cell receptor beta chains below, sequenced in a study of T cells in Graves' hyperthyroidism and ophthalmopathy. Amplification of TCR beta CDR3 regions used RNA as the template. In the first-round RT-PCR of the TCR CDR3, the HTBI primer set was used. TCRdb ran MiXCR on the multiplex PCR reads and lists one entry per CDR3 protein. The top ten clones hold around 9.6% of a sample with more than 650,000 distinct CDR3 sequences, 11% to 15% of them seen once. The sample was blood. The receptors were gathered from a woman younger than 35 with Graves' hyperthyroidism.

Many counts were recorded for this clonotype. This sequence joins TRBV7-2 and TRBJ1-1; D is unresolved. Germline V lookup: CDR1 SGHTA, CDR2 FQGNSA. V shed 5 bases and J shed 0 bases, with 13 bases lying between them. The CDR3 extends over 15 amino acids. The CDR3 nucleotides are TGTGCCAGCAGCAAGCGGGGTACCTTGAACACTGAAGCTTTCTTT. Translation gives CASSKRGTLNTEAFF.

At least ten counts were recorded for this clonotype. The V call is TRBV7-6, the J call TRBJ1-1; 7 nucleotides match TRBD1. The CDR3 length is 13 residues. The germline CDR1 and CDR2 sequences are SGHVS and FNYEAQ. V was clipped by 3 bases and J by 5 bases; unmatched bases: 3. CDR3 coding DNA: TGTGCCAGCAGCTTTCAGGGGGGGACTGAAGCTTTCTTT. Protein: CASSFQGGTEAFF. Variable domain in full (rest from reference TRBV7-6 and TRBJ1-1): GAGVSQSPRYKVTKRGQDVALRCDPISGHVSLYWYRQALGQGPEFLTYFNYEAQQDKSGLPNDRFSAERPEGSISTLTIQRTEQRDSAMYRCASSFQGGTEAFFGQGTRLTVV.

With respect to this clonotype: One end of the junction varies from germline; a read error may be responsible. The DNA for the CDR3 is TGCGCCGGCAGCACAGCGGGAGGGTTCGGGAATGAGCAGTTCTTC. Protein: CAGSTAGGFGNEQFF. The J gene is TRBJ2-1, the V gene TRBV5-1; 10 nucleotides agree with TRBD2. This CDR3 contains 15 residues. From germline, CDR1 is SGHRS and CDR2 YFSETQ.

This chain links TRBV7-2 with TRBJ2-5, with a tentative D call TRBD1 (6 bases). Per the germline V gene, CDR1 is SGHTA and CDR2 is FQGNSA. The germline V and J ends were trimmed by 1 base and 5 bases, with 11 bases remaining between them. The CDR3 is 14 residues long. CDR3 bases: TGTGCCAGCAGCTTAGTCTACAGGGCGGAGACCCAGTACTTC. Residues: CASSLVYRAETQYF.

This clonotype was recorded many times. The chain uses TRBV11-2 and TRBJ2-1; 8 bases are shared with TRBD2. The germline V gene has CDR1 SGHAT and CDR2 FQNNGV. This CDR3 region has 13 residues. V lost 5 bases, J lost 8 bases, and 5 bases stayed unmatched. The CDR3 sequence: CASSRGAGDEQFF. CDR3 sequence (DNA): TGTGCCAGCAGCCGAGGAGCGGGGGATGAGCAGTTCTTC.

Ten or more counts support this clonotype. This chain connects TRBV11-2 to TRBJ2-1, with D unclear. V was trimmed by 3 bases and J by 6 bases, leaving 0 bases between them. Germline CDR1 SGHAT, CDR2 FQNNGV. The CDR3 length is 10 residues. CDR3: CASSFNEQFF. The CDR3 DNA reads as TGTGCCAGCAGCTTCAATGAGCAGTTCTTC.

The chain combines TRBV7-9 with TRBJ2-7; no firm D call. The germline V and J ends were trimmed by 0 bases and 2 bases, with 8 bases remaining between them. The CDR3 is 14 amino acids. Germline-derived CDR1 and CDR2 are SEHNR and FQNEAQ (reference sequence). The CDR3 loop reads CASSLALVPYEQYF. The CDR3 DNA is TGTGCCAGCAGCTTAGCGTTGGTCCCCTACGAGCAGTACTTC.

There are many counts of this clonotype. This chain connects TRBV29-1 to TRBJ2-5; D is unresolved. The CDR3 is 15 residues long. Germline V lookup: CDR1 SQVTM, CDR2 ANQGSEA. Trimming removed 7 bases from V and 6 bases from J, with 24 bases in between. The CDR3 loop reads CSGLERGNSKKTQYF. The CDR3 DNA reads TGCAGCGGTCTTGAACGAGGCAACTCCAAGAAGACCCAGTACTTC.

This clonotype was seen only a few times. V is TRBV3-1 and J is TRBJ2-7, with a weak D call TRBD1 (6 bases). The ends were cut back, 4 bases at V and 6 bases at J, with 13 bases in the middle. This CDR3 contains 13 residues. Germline V gives CDR1 LGHDT, CDR2 YNNKEL (reference sequence). For the CDR3, the DNA is TGTGCCAGCAGCCCCCCACACAGGGCCGAGCAGTACTTC. Residues: CASSPPHRAEQYF.

The V and J genes are TRBV19 and TRBJ2-1, with TRBD2 matching 7 bases. CDR1 is LNHDA, CDR2 SQIVND, per germline (reference sequence). Unmatched junction bases numbered 12, after V lost 6 bases and J lost 10 bases. The CDR3 has 14 residues. This CDR3 reads CASSGLGSGREQFF. The CDR3 bases are TGTGCCAGTAGCGGACTAGGCAGTGGTCGCGAGCAGTTCTTC.